Given below is one T cell receptor beta chain in context. This specimen comes from a study of shared clonotypes between healthy human individuals. Data came from immunoSEQ multiplex PCR; TCRdb stores just in-frame clones and leaves some out. The sample contains some 480,000 clones, approximately 79% of which appear only once. The length of the CDR3 is 14 residues. V dropped 5 bases and J dropped 7; count of bases not matched to a gene: 7. From germline, CDR1 is WNHNN and CDR2 SYGVQD (reference sequence). The sequencing input was PBMCs. This chain connects TRBV10-1 to TRBJ2-1; TRBD2 agrees at 8 bases. The receptor's source is a woman in her thirties or forties in good health. Some clones in this sample may be carry-over from other donors' samples. The CDR3 here is CASSPGLVSNEQFF. The CDR3 region has the DNA TGCGCCAGCAGTCCGGGACTAGTTTCGAATGAGCAGTTCTTC.